This TCR beta chain was identified during a study of CD8 T cells in Susac syndrome. Study at large: Among the Susac syndrome patients sequenced, 5 or 6 had active disease and roughly eight were in remission. Broader study findings: It was acknowledged by the study that relatively few individuals were included in its TCR sequencing and HLA analysis.

The germline CDR1 and CDR2 sequences are SGHTA and FQGTGA. The ends were cut back, 2 bases at V and 5 bases at J, with 10 bases in the middle. CDR3 size: 15 residues. Of note for this clonotype: The antigen is unknown.

Peripheral blood CD8+ and CD4+ T cells were profiled by TCR beta sequencing. The authors reverse transcribed 0.5 to 1 ug RNA with random hexamers. The CDR3 of TCR beta was amplified by immunoSEQ multiplex PCR across 54 Vbeta and 13 Jbeta. Via MiXCR, TCRdb re-called the immunoSEQ multiplex PCR reads, giving one row per CDR3 protein. There are approximately 210,000 distinct CDR3 sequences in the sample; approximately 94% occur only once, and 0.15% to 0.2% lies in the top ten. Sequenced input: CD4+ T cells from PBMCs. This clonotype originated in a human donor with Susac syndrome. The rearrangement links TRBV7-3 to TRBJ1-6; no firm D call. The CDR3 coding sequence is TGTGCCAGCAGCTTAGTCGGAGGAGATAATTCACCCCTCCACTTT. Its translation is CASSLVGGDNSPLHF.